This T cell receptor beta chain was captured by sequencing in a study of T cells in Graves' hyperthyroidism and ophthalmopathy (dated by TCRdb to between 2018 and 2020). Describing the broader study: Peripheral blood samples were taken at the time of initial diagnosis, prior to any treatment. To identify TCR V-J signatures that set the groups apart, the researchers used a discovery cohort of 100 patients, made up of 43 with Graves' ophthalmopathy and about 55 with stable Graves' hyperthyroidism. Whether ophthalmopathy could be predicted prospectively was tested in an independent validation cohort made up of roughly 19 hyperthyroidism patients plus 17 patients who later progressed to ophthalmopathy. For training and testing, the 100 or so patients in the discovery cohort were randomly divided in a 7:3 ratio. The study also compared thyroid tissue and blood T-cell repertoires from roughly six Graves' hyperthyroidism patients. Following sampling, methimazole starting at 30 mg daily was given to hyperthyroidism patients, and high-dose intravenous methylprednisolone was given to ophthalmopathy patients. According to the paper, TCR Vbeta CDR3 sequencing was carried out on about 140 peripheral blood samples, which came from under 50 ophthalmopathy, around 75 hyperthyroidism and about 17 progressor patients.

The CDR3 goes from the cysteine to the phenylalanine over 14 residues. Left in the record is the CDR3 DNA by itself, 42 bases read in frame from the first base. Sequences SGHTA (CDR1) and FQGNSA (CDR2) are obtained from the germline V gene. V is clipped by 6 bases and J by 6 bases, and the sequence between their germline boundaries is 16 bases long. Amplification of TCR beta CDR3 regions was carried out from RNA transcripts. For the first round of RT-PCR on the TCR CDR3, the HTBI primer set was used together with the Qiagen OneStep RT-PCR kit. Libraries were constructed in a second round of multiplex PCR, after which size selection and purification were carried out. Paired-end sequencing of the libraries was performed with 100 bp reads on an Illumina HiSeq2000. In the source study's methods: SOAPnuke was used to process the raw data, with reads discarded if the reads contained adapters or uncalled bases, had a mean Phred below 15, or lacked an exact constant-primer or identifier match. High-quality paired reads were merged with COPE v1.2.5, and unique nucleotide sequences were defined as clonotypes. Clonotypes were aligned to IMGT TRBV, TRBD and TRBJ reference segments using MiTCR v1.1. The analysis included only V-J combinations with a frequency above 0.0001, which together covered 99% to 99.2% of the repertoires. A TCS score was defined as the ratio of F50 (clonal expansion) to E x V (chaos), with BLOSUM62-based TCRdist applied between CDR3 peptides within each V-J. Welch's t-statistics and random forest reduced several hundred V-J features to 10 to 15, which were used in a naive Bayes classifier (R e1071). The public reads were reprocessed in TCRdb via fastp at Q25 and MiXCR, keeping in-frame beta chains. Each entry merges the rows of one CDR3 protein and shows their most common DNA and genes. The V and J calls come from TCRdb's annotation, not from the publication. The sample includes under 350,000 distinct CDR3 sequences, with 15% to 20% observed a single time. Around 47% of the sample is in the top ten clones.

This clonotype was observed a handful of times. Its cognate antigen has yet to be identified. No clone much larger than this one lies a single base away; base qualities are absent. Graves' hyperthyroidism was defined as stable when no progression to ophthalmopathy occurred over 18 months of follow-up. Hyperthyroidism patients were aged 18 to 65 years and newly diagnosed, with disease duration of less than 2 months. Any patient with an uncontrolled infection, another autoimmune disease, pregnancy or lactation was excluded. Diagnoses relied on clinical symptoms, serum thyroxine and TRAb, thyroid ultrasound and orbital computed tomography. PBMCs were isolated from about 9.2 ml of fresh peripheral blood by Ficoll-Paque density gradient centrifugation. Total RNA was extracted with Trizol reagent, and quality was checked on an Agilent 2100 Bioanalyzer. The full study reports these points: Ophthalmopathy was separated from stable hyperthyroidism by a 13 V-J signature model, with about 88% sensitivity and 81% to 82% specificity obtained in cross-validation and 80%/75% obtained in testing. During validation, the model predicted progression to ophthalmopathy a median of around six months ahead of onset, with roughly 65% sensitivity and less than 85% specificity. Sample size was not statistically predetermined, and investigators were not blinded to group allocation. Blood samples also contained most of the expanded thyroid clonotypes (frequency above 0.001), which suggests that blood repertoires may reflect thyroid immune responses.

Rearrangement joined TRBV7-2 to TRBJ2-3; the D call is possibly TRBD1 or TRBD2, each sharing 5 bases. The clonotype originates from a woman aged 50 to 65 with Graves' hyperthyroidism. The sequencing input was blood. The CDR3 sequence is CASRRDALGDTQYF. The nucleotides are TGTGCCAGCAGGAGGGACGCCCTTGGGGATACGCAGTATTTT. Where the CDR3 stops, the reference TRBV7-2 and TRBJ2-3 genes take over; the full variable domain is GAGVSQSPSNKVTEKGKDVELRCDPISGHTALYWYRQSLGQGLEFLIYFQGNSAPDKSGLPSDRFSAERTGGSVSTLTIQRTQQEDSAVYLCASRRDALGDTQYFGPGTRLTVL.